These 16 T cell receptor beta chains were sequenced from one sample in a study of post-analysis software for immune sequencing data. Study results and caveats: Compared with controls, patients had more of about 5 TRBV segments, including TRBV5-6, TRBV5-1 and TRBV20-1.

Antigens of these TCRs are unknown. cDNA libraries of TCR beta carried unique molecular identifiers. TCRdb reprocessed the PCR reads via MiXCR and lists one record per CDR3 protein. The profile shows hundreds of thousands of distinct CDR3 sequences, 59% of them singletons. The sequenced material came from blood. Receptor source: a girl aged 2-15 years with multiple sclerosis.

The chain couples TRBV20-1 to TRBJ2-3, with TRBD2 matching over 9 bases. J lost 4 bases, V lost 2 bases, and 7 bases had no gene match. Looked up from germline, CDR1 is DFQATT and CDR2 is SNEGSKA (reference sequence). The CDR3 contains 15 residues. CDR3 amino acids: CSARLSGSKADTQYF. DNA for the CDR3: TGCAGTGCTAGACTTAGCGGGAGTAAGGCAGATACGCAGTATTTT.

This sequence joins TRBV10-2 and TRBJ1-5; a weak D match, TRBD1 (5 bases). Trimming left V 7 bases short and J 5 bases short, with 18 bases between. Germline assignment: CDR1 WSHSY and CDR2 SAAADI. There are 15 residues in the CDR3. The CDR3 DNA follows: TGCGCCAGCAAACCGGACCCGGCGGGGGATCAGCCCCAGCATTTT. It specifies CASKPDPAGDQPQHF.

The chain combines TRBV20-1 with TRBJ1-2; D not resolved. CDR3 length: 11 residues. V was cut by 2 bases and J by 3 bases, with 4 bases left in between. Germline lookup yields CDR1 DFQATT and CDR2 SNEGSKA (reference sequence). The CDR3 DNA reads as TGCAGTGCTAGAATAGACTATGGCTACACCTTC. Translation gives CSARIDYGYTF.

The chain carries TRBV27 and TRBJ2-7; D is unclear. Trimming shortened V by 3 bases and J by 2 bases, and 14 bases separated the two germline ends. Germline V gene sequence: CDR1 MNHEY, CDR2 SMNVEV (reference sequence). This CDR3 comprises 15 residues. This CDR3 is CASSFSATFTYEQYF. The CDR3 DNA reads as TGTGCCAGCAGTTTCTCCGCCACATTTACCTACGAGCAGTACTTC.

This clonotype was detected a few times. The chain joins TRBV9 to TRBJ2-7; D perhaps matches TRBD1 (7 bases). V lost 0 bases and J lost 1, with 11 bases in between. Germline V CDR1 and CDR2: SGDLS, YYNGEE. The length of the CDR3 is 15 residues. CDR3 nucleotides: TGTGCCAGCAGCGTAGAGTCAGGGGGGTCCTACGAGCAGTACTTC. The encoded protein is CASSVESGGSYEQYF. The full variable domain, rest sourced from reference TRBV9 and TRBJ2-7, is DSGVTQTPKHLITATGQRVTLRCSPRSGDLSVYWYQQSLDQGLQFLIQYYNGEERAKGNILERFSAQQFPDLHSELNLSSLELGDSALYFCASSVESGGSYEQYFGPGTRLTVT.

This clonotype was detected only a few times. The V gene is TRBV5-1, the J gene TRBJ1-1; D ambiguous. The germline V gene encodes CDR1 SGHRS and CDR2 YFSETQ. V lost 5 bases and J 3 bases, leaving 17 bases between the germline ends. The CDR3 is 15 amino acids. CDR3 in DNA: TGCGCCAGCAGGGCGTTTTCAGATCCGGACACTGAAGCTTTCTTT. Its protein product is CASRAFSDPDTEAFF. The full variable domain, in which reference TRBV5-1 and TRBJ1-1 provide the parts outside the CDR3, is KAGVTQTPRYLIKTRGQQVTLSCSPISGHRSVSWYQQTPGQGLQFLFEYFSETQRNKGNFPGRFSGRQFSNSRSEMNVSTLELGDSALYLCASRAFSDPDTEAFFGQGTRLTVV.

The chain links TRBV5-5 to TRBJ2-5; a weak D match, TRBD1 (6 bases). Germline CDR1 reads SGHKS; CDR2 reads YYEKEE (reference sequence). The CDR3 length is 17 residues. V shed 0 bases and J shed 1 base, with 16 bases lying between them. CDR3 in amino acids: CASSLGVGTDSQETQYF. In DNA, the CDR3 is TGTGCCAGCAGCTTGGGGGTCGGGACGGACAGCCAAGAGACCCAGTACTTC.

This chain's CDR3 is CATTRAGNNEQFF. The DNA of the CDR3 is TGTGCCACGACCCGGGCAGGGAACAATGAGCAGTTCTTC. The chain recombines TRBV10-3 with TRBJ2-1, with a tentative D call TRBD1 (5 bases). V shed 10 bases and J shed 5 bases, with 15 bases lying between them. This CDR3 is built from 13 residues. Germline CDR1 ENHRY, CDR2 SYGVKD.

V gene TRBV5-1 combines with J gene TRBJ2-7; 7 bases are shared with TRBD2. After removal of 5 bases from V and 0 bases from J, the junction contained 17 bases not matched to a gene. The CDR3 is 18 residues long. Germline values: CDR1 SGHRS, CDR2 YFSETQ. DNA for the CDR3: TGCGCCAGCAGTGCAGGGTCGGTCGGAGGCGGGAGCTCCTACGAGCAGTACTTC. Protein product: CASSAGSVGGGSSYEQYF.

The table lists this clonotype with a few counts. This sequence joins TRBV7-9 and TRBJ2-7; no clear D. With the DNA end fitting TRBJ2-5 better, the J assignment may be wrong. Germline lookup yields CDR1 SEHNR and CDR2 FQNEAQ (reference sequence). This CDR3 contains 12 residues. In DNA, the CDR3 is TGTGCCAGCAGCTTCCCCAAAGAGACCCAGTACTTC. Translating it yields CASSFPKETQYF.

There are a few counts of this clonotype. The CDR3 DNA sequence: TGCAGCGTTAAGCAGGGGGCGGTCTACGAGCAGTACTTC. Protein product: CSVKQGAVYEQYF. V and J are TRBV29-1 and TRBJ2-7, with TRBD1 identical over 8 bases. This CDR3 region has 13 residues. The V gene's germline CDR1 is SQVTM and CDR2 ANQGSEA. V was pared by 5 bases and J by 3 bases, with 6 bases of the junction left unmatched.

The chain joins TRBV7-8 to TRBJ2-3; 7 bases line up with TRBD2. This CDR3 is built from 16 residues. The V and J ends lost 4 bases and 1 base, in that order; junction bases with no gene match: 8. Germline CDR1 and CDR2: SGHVS and FQNEAQ. The CDR3 loop is CASSSLGGTGTDTQYF. CDR3 coding DNA: TGTGCCAGCAGCTCCCTGGGGGGGACGGGCACAGATACGCAGTATTTT. The full variable domain, completed using reference TRBV7-8 and TRBJ2-3, is GAGVSQSPRYKVAKRGQDVALRCDPISGHVSLFWYQQALGQGPEFLTYFQNEAQLDKSGLPSDRFFAERPEGSVSTLKIQRTQQEDSAVYLCASSSLGGTGTDTQYFGPGTRLTVL.

V is TRBV7-9 and J is TRBJ2-1; TRBD2 agrees at 10 bases. Germline V lookup: CDR1 SEHNR, CDR2 FQNEAQ (reference sequence). V lost 5 bases and J lost 7; bases outside the gene matches: 11. The CDR3 extends over 16 amino acids. CDR3 DNA: TGTGCCAGCAGCCCGCGGGGTAGCGGGGGGTTAAATGAGCAGTTCTTC. Its protein is CASSPRGSGGLNEQFF.

The genes are TRBV5-1 and TRBJ2-1; 9 bases match TRBD1. The CDR3 runs 21 residues. V was pared by 1 base and J by 8 bases, with 25 bases of the junction left unmatched. CDR1 is SGHRS, CDR2 YFSETQ, per germline. The CDR3 reads CASSLPRDREGGGETYDEQFF. Here the CDR3 DNA reads TGCGCCAGCAGCTTGCCTCGGGACAGGGAGGGTGGAGGGGAGACTTACGATGAGCAGTTCTTC.

Concerning this clonotype itself: One end of the junction is discordant with germline, which a read error may explain. The gene calls are TRBV29-1 and TRBJ2-5; D is uncertain. The CDR3 has 10 residues. The germline V gene has CDR1 SQVTM and CDR2 ANQGSEA. CDR3 in amino acids: CSVRQETQHF. For the CDR3, the DNA is TGCAGCGTTAGGCAAGAGACCCAGCACTTC.

Comment on this clonotype: Compared with germline, one end of the junction differs, possibly owing to a read error. The J gene is TRBJ2-5, the V gene TRBV7-7; TRBD1 aligns across 12 bases. The CDR3 totals 16 residues. Germline V gene sequence: CDR1 SSHAT, CDR2 FNYEAQ (reference sequence). CDR3 sequence (DNA): TGTGCTAGCAGCTCGCTAAGGGACAGGGGGCGAGAGACCCAGTACTTC. This sequence encodes CASSSLRDRGRETQYF.